This TCR beta chain stems from a study of Ad26.COV2.S vaccination and SARS-CoV-2 variants. Turning to the study itself: In the COV1001 trial, the donor was in the Ad26.COV2.S arm. Overall study results and limits: Responses of T cells in total may have been underestimated by the TCR breadth and depth analyses.

Comments on this clone: Its matching antigen is unknown.

TCRdb's copy holds only in-frame clones and misses some; the assay was immunoSEQ multiplex PCR. The sample includes 250,000 or so clones, about 83% of them seen just once. The treatment denotes: 15 to 20 received Ad26.COV2.S at low or high dose, single or two shots; roughly five received placebo; per-sample allocation not given. Sampling occurred on day 63 after the first vaccine or placebo injection. An Ad26 vector was used to express Wuhan-strain SARS-CoV-2 spike as the vaccine. This TCR derives from a person between 18 and 60 years old who received the Ad26.COV2.S COVID-19 vaccine or a placebo. This material consisted of peripheral blood, taken in a trial of Ad26.COV2.S vaccine versus placebo.

The CDR3 sequence is CARGRNTEAFF. CDR3 sequence (DNA): TGTGCCAGGGGACGGAACACTGAAGCTTTCTTT. This sequence joins TRBV7-5 and TRBJ1-1. TRBV7-5 is an annotated pseudogene. The CDR3 extends over 11 amino acids.